This is a list of T cell receptor beta chains from one sample in a study of beta chain features in type 1 diabetes. Data came from immunoSEQ multiplex PCR; TCRdb stores just in-frame clones and leaves some out. The sample includes 300,000 to 450,000 clones, roughly 12% seen only once; the top ten take approximately 0.01%. Sequencing was done on a sample of naive CD4+ T cells from blood. The receptors stem from a woman aged 18 to 35 with type 1 diabetes. Both conserved end residues are part of each CDR3. Fields, in order: clone size, V gene, J gene, CDR3 protein. A clone size is listed for some rows: how often the clone was seen (once, few, many), or a class if it is expanded.

few	TRBV18	TRBJ2-7	CASSPSSEQYF
NA	TRBV6-5	TRBJ1-5	CASSYGSGNQPQHF
few	TRBV5-4	TRBJ1-2	CASSLVMPGGSGYTF
NA	TRBV7-2	TRBJ1-2	CASSLIQGSGGYTF
NA	TRBV7-2	TRBJ2-7	CASSRTQGGGYEQYF
few	TRBV7-9	TRBJ1-1	CASSSQGWPEAFF
few	TRBV9	TRBJ2-3	CASSAPGLRTDTQYF
NA	TRBV30	TRBJ2-1	CAWTNAGVPVNEQFF
NA	TRBV5-4	TRBJ1-2	CASRPDRGYGYTF
NA	TRBV27	TRBJ1-6	CASSLSGAASPLHF
few	TRBV7-2	TRBJ1-5	CASSLVGTGNQPQHF
NA	TRBV7-9	TRBJ1-2	CASSPNGWQGRSGYTF
few	TRBV4-3	TRBJ1-4	CASSQDTGGNEKLFF
few	TRBV7-2	TRBJ1-6	CASSLVFRGNNSPLHF
NA	TRBV7-3	TRBJ2-7	CASSPGQGVYEQYF
few	TRBV18	TRBJ1-6	CASSPRLDSPLHF
few	TRBV5-4	TRBJ2-1	CASTPSGGWDEQFF
NA	TRBV15	TRBJ2-3	CATSRGATSAGEDTQYF
NA	TRBV14	TRBJ2-7	CASSRWGTTNEQYF
few	TRBV5-1	TRBJ2-7	CASSLGGTESYEQYF
few	TRBV18	TRBJ2-1	CASSPALSSYNEQFF
NA	TRBV4-1	TRBJ2-1	CASSQEVTSGYNEQFF
NA	TRBV4-1	TRBJ2-3	CAIGRDTRTDTQYF
NA	TRBV27	TRBJ2-5	CASRPQGNQETQYF
few	TRBV6-5	TRBJ1-4	CAGRTGDEKLFF
NA	TRBV5-4	TRBJ1-6	CASSSRPGQGDSPLHF
NA	TRBV7-9	TRBJ1-6	CASSRGTGRNSPLHF
few	TRBV30	TRBJ1-1	CAWSAGQGGTEAFF
few	TRBV7-9	TRBJ2-7	CASSLTRGQGGDEQYF
few	TRBV19	TRBJ2-3	CASRAGVHTQYF
NA	TRBV6-1	TRBJ2-1	CASSELAGASPEQFF
few	TRBV7-9	TRBJ2-5	CASSFTGGQETQYF
few	TRBV6-6	TRBJ1-2	CASSYPTGIGYTF
NA	TRBV30	TRBJ2-2	CAWSVVFPTNTGELFF
NA	TRBV28	TRBJ2-6	CAISVSGANVLTF
few	TRBV29-1	TRBJ2-5	CSVDRVAGQGETQYF
NA	TRBV28	TRBJ1-2	CASRVPRGAGNNYGYTF